These T cell receptor beta chains were read from a single sample in a study of blood T cell repertoires in COVID-19. Measured with immunoSEQ multiplex PCR; TCRdb has only the in-frame clones, and not every one. This sample has some 100,000 clones, with approximately 91% found just once. Specimen: peripheral blood. The source of these receptors is a man in his fifties or sixties with acute or convalescent COVID-19. Each CDR3 is given with its conserved first and last residue. D genes are given only for firm matches. The size of a clone is reported for some rows only, either as once, few or many, or as a class for expanded clones.

D	V	size	J	DNA	CDR3
TRBD1	TRBV5-1	-	TRBJ1-1	TGCGCCAGCAGCCCTTTGGGGACAGGGGTCGCTTTCTTT	CASSPLGTGVAFF
TRBD1	TRBV12-3/TRBV12-4	-	TRBJ1-2	TGTGCCAGCACCACGACAGGGATCTATGGCTACACCTTC	CASTTTGIYGYTF
TRBD2	TRBV5-4	-	TRBJ2-1	TGTGCCAGCAGCTCAGGGACTAGCGGGGCCTCCTACAATGAGCAGTTCTTC	CASSSGTSGASYNEQFF
TRBD1	TRBV9	-	TRBJ1-2	TGTGCCAGCAGCGCGGGACAGGGGAACTATGGCTACACCTTC	CASSAGQGNYGYTF
TRBD1	TRBV30	-	TRBJ1-6	TGTGCCTGGAGTGTCGCAGGGGGCCTCTCAGGATCACCCCTCCACTTT	CAWSVAGGLSGSPLHF
TRBD1	TRBV5-4	-	TRBJ1-3	TGTGCCAGCAGCTTGGGGGACAGCTCTGGAAACACCATATATTTT	CASSLGDSSGNTIYF
TRBD1	TRBV5-1	-	TRBJ2-3	TGCGCCAGCAGCTTGCAGGCAGGGGGTGGGACAGATACGCAGTATTTT	CASSLQAGGGTDTQYF
-	TRBV9	-	TRBJ2-3	TGTGCCAGCAGCGTGTCGGGAGTGGGGACAGATACGCAGTATTTT	CASSVSGVGTDTQYF
-	TRBV2	-	TRBJ1-1	TGTGCCAGCGGCAGGGCCGGGAGAGAAGCTTTCTTT	CASGRAGREAFF
-	TRBV7-9	-	TRBJ1-6	TGTGCCAGCAGCTTAAATAGCGGCAGGCTCACACCGAATTCACCCCTCCACTTT	CASSLNSGRLTPNSPLHF
TRBD1	TRBV19	-	TRBJ1-6	TGTGCCAGTAGTACAATGGGGACAGCTAATAATTCACCCCTCCACTTT	CASSTMGTANNSPLHF
TRBD2	TRBV2	-	TRBJ2-1	TGTGCCAGCGTCTCTACTAGCGGGAGGGGTTGGGAGCAGTTCTTC	CASVSTSGRGWEQFF
-	TRBV12-3/TRBV12-4	once	TRBJ2-7	TGTGCCAGCAGTTTGATGGGAGGATACGAGCAGTACTTC	CASSLMGGYEQYF
TRBD1	TRBV28	-	TRBJ1-5	TGTGCCAGCAGTCACGGGACAGGAACGTTGCAGCCCCAGCATTTT	CASSHGTGTLQPQHF
TRBD2	TRBV4-1	-	TRBJ2-1	TGCGCCAGCAGATCCCTAGCGGGAGGGCCCTATGAGCAGTTCTTC	CASRSLAGGPYEQFF
-	TRBV6-5	-	TRBJ2-5	TGTGCCAGCAGCCCCCCCGGGAGCAGGCAAGAGACCCAGTACTTC	CASSPPGSRQETQYF
-	TRBV29-1	-	TRBJ2-3	TGCAGCGTTGTGCTGGGGGCGGGCAGCACAGATACGCAGTATTTT	CSVVLGAGSTDTQYF
TRBD2	TRBV27	-	TRBJ2-5	TGTGCCAGCAGTCCAGGACTAGCGGGACAAGAGACCCAGTACTTC	CASSPGLAGQETQYF